This T cell receptor (beta chain) was sequenced during a study of T cells in Graves' hyperthyroidism and ophthalmopathy (dated by TCRdb to the late 2010s). As for the study more broadly: Peripheral blood samples were taken at initial diagnosis, before any treatment was given. Thyroid tissue and blood T-cell repertoires from six Graves' hyperthyroidism patients were also compared in the study. To identify distinguishing TCR V-J signatures, a discovery cohort of roughly 100 patients was used, comprising 43 with Graves' ophthalmopathy and some 57 with stable Graves' hyperthyroidism. TCR Vbeta CDR3 sequencing of fewer than 150 peripheral blood samples (approximately 44 ophthalmopathy, under 80 hyperthyroidism and around 17 progressor patients) is reported in the paper. The 100 or so discovery patients were randomly divided into training and test sets at a 7:3 ratio. Prospective prediction of ophthalmopathy was tested in an independent validation cohort of about 19 hyperthyroidism patients and 15 to 17 patients who later progressed to ophthalmopathy. After blood sampling, hyperthyroidism patients were treated with methimazole at a starting dose of 30 mg daily, and ophthalmopathy patients were treated with high-dose intravenous methylprednisolone. Overall results and qualifications from the work: A 13 V-J signature model separated ophthalmopathy from stable hyperthyroidism, with just over 85% sensitivity and roughly 82% specificity in cross-validation and 80%/75% in testing. No statistical method was used to fix the sample size in advance, and group allocation was not hidden from the investigators. In validation, the model predicted progression to ophthalmopathy a median of 6.5 months before onset, with over 60% sensitivity and about 72% specificity. Most expanded thyroid clonotypes (frequency above 0.001) were also found in blood, which suggests that blood repertoires may mirror thyroid immune responses.

This clonotype was counted at least ten times. There is no known antigen for this receptor. There are no base qualities to consult, and no much larger clone falls within one base. The trim is 7 bases for V and 1 base for J, with a gap of 16 bases between the germline ends. Including cysteine and phenylalanine, the CDR3 has 15 amino acids. Just the 45-base CDR3 DNA is kept, in frame starting at base 1. CDR1 and CDR2, looked up from the germline V gene, are KGHSH and LQKENI. The TCR beta CDR3 regions were amplified from the RNA transcripts. A first-round RT-PCR of the TCR CDR3 used the HTBI primer set with the Qiagen OneStep RT-PCR kit. The libraries were constructed in a second round of multiplex PCR and then size-selected and purified. The libraries were sequenced on an Illumina HiSeq2000 using paired-end 100 bp reads. Per the authors' processing: SOAPnuke was used to process the raw data, removing reads that contained adapters or uncalled bases, had a mean Phred below 15, or lacked an exact match to the constant primer or identifier. High-quality paired reads were merged using COPE v1.2.5, and each unique nucleotide sequence was defined as a clonotype. MiTCR v1.1 was used to align clonotypes to the IMGT TRBV, TRBD and TRBJ reference segments. The analysis was restricted to V-J combinations with a frequency above 0.0001, which together covered 99.2% of the repertoires. The TCS score was defined as the ratio of F50 (clonal expansion) to E x V (chaos), calculated using BLOSUM62-based TCRdist between CDR3 peptides within each V-J. Welch's t-statistics and random forest reduced 500 to 550 V-J features to around 14, which were used in a naive Bayes classifier (R e1071). Using fastp trimming at Q25 and MiXCR clonotype assembly, TCRdb reanalyzed the public sequencing data and kept in-frame beta chains. Every entry covers one CDR3 protein and lists the most common genes and DNA from its rows. The V and J calls and clone size come from TCRdb's table, not from the authors' own analysis. The sample table shows about 600,000 distinct CDR3 sequences, and more than 15% are seen once. Clones ranked in the top ten supply 2.5% to 4% of the sample.

Ophthalmopathy patients had moderately to severely active disease, Clinical Activity Score of at least 3, NOSPECS grade of at least 4, and duration under 3 months. Exclusion was applied to patients with uncontrolled infections, other autoimmune diseases, pregnancy or lactation. Clinical symptoms, serum thyroxine and TRAb, thyroid ultrasound, and orbital computed tomography formed the basis for the diagnoses. PBMCs were separated from 8 to 10 ml of fresh peripheral blood using Ficoll-Paque density gradient centrifugation. Total RNA was extracted using Trizol reagent, and RNA quality was assessed on an Agilent 2100 Bioanalyzer.

The receptor chain draws on TRBV18 and TRBJ1-1; a tentative D match to TRBD1 spans 6 bases. The origin of this receptor is a woman aged 40 to 50 with Graves' ophthalmopathy. The sequenced sample consisted of blood. The CDR3 region: CASLSPMTGNTEAFF. In nucleotides, the sequence is TGTGCCAGCTTGTCCCCGATGACAGGGAACACTGAAGCTTTCTTT.